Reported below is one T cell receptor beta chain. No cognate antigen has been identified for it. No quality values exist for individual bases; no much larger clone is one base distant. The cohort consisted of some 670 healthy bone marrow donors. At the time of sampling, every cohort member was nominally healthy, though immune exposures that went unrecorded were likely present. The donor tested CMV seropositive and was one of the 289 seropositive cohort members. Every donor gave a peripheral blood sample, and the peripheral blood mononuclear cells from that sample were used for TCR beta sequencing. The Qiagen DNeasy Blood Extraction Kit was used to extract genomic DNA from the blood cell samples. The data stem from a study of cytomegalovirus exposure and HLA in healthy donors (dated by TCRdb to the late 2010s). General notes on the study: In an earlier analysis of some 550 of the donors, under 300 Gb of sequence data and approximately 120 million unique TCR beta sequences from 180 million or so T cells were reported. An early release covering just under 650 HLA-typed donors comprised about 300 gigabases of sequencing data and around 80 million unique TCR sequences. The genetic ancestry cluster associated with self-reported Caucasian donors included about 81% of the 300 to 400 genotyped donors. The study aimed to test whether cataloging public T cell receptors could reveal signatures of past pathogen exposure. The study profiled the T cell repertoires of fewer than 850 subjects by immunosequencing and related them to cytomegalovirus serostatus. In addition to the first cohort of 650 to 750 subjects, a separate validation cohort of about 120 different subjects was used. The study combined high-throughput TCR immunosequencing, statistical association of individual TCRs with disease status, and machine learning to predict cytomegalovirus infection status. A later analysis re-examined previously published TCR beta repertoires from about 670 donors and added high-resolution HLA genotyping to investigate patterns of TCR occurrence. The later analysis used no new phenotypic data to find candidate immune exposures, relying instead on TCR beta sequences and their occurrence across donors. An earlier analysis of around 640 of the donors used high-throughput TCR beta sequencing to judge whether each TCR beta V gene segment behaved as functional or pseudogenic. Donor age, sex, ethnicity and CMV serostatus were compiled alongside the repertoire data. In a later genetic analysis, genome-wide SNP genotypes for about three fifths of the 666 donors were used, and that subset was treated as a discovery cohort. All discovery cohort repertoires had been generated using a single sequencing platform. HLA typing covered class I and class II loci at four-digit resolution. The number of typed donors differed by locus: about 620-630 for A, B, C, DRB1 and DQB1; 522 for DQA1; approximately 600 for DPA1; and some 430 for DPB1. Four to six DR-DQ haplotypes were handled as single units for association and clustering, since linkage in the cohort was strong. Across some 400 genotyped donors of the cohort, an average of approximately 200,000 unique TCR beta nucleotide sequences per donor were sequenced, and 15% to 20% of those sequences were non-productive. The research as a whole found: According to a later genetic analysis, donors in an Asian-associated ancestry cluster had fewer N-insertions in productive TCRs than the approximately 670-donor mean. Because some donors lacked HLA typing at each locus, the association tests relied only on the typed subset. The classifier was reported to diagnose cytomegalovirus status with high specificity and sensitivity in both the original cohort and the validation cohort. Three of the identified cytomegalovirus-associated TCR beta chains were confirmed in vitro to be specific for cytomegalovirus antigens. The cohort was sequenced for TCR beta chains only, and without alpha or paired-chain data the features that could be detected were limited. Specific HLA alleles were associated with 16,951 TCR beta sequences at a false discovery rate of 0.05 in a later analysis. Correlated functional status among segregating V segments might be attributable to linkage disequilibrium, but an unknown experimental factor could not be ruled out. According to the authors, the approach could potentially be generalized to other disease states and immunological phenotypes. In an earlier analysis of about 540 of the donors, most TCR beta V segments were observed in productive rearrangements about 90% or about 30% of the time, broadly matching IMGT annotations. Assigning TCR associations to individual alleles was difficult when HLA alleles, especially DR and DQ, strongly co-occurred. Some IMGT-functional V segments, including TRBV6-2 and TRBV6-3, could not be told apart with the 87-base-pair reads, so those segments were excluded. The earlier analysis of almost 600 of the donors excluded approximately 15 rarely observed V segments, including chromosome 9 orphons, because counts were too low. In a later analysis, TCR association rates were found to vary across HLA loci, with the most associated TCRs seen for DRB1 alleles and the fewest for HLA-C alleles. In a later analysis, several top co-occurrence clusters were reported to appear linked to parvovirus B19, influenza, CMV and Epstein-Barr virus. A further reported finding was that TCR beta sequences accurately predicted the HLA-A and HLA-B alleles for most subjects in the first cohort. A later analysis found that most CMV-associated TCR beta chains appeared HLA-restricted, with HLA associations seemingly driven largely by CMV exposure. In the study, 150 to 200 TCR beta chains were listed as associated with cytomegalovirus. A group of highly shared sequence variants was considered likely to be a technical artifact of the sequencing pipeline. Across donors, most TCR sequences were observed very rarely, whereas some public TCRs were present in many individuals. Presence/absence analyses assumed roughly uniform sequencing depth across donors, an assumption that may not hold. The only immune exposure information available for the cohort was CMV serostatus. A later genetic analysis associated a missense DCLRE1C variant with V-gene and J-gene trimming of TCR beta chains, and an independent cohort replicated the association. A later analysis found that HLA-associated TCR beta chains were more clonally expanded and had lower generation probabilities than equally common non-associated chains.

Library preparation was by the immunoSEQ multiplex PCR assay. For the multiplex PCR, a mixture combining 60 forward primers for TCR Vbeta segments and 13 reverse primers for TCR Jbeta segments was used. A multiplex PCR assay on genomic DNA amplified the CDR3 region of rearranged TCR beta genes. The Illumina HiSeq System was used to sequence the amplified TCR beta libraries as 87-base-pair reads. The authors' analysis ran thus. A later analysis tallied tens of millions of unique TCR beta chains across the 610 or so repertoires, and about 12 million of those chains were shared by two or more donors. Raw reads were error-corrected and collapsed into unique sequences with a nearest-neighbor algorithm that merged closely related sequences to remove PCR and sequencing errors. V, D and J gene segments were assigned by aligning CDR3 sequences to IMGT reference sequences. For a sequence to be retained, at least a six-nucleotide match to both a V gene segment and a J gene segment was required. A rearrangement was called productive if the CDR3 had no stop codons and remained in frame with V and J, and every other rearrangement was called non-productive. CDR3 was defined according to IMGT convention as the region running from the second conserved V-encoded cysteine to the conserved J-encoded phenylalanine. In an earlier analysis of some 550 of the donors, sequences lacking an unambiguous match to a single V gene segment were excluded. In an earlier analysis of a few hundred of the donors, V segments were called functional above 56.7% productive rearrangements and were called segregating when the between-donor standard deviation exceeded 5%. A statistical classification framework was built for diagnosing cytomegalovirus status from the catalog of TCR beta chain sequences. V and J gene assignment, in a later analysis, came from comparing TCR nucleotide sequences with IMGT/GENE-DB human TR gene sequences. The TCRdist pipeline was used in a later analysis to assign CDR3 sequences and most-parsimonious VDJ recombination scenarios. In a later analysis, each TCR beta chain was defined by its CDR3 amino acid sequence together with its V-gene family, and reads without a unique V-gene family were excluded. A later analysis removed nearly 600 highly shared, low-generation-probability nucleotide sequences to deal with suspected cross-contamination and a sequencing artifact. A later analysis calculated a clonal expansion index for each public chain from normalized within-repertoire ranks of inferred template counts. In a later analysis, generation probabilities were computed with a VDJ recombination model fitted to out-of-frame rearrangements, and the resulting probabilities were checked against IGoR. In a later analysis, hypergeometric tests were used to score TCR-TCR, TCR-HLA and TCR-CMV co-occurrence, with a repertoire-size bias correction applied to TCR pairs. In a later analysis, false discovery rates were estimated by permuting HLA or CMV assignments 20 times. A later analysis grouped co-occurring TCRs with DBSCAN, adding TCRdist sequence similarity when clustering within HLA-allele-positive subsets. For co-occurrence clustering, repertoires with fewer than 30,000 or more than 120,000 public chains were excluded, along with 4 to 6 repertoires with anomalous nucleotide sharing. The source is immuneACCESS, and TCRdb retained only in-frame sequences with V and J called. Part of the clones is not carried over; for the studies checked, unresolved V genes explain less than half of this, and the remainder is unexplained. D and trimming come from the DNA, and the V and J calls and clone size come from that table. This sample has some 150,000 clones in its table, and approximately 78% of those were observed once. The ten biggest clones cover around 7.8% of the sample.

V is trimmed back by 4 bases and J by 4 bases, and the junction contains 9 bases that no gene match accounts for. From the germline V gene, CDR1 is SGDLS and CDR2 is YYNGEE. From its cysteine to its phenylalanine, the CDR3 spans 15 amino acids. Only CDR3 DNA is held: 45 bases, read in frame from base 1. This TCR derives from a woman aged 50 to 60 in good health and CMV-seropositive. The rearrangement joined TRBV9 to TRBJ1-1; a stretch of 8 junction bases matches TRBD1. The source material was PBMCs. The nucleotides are TGTGCCAGCAGCCCGCAATCAGGGGGCAGCACTGAAGCTTTCTTT. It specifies CASSPQSGGSTEAFF. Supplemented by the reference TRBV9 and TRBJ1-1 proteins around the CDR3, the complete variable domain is DSGVTQTPKHLITATGQRVTLRCSPRSGDLSVYWYQQSLDQGLQFLIQYYNGEERAKGNILERFSAQQFPDLHSELNLSSLELGDSALYFCASSPQSGGSTEAFFGQGTRLTVV.